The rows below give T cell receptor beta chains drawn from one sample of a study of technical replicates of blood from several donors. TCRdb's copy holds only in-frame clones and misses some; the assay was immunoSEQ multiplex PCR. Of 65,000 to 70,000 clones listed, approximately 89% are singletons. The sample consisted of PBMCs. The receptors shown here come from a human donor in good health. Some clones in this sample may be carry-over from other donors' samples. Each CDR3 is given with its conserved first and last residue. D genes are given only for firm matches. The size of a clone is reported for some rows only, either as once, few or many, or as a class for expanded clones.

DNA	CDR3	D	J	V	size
TGTGCCAGCAGTTTAACTCCCAGCGGGAGTGTCTACGAGCAGTACTTC	CASSLTPSGSVYEQYF	TRBD2	TRBJ2-7	TRBV27	.
TGTGCCAGCAGCCCCGCGGGGCAGGGAAGGACCGGGGAGCTGTTTTTT	CASSPAGQGRTGELFF	.	TRBJ2-2	TRBV7-3	.
TGTGCCAGTAGTATAAGCCAGGGGAGCGAGCAGTTCTTC	CASSISQGSEQFF	.	TRBJ2-1	TRBV19	.
TGTGCCAGCAGTTTATCTACCCATAATTCACCCCTCCACTTT	CASSLSTHNSPLHF	.	TRBJ1-6	TRBV28	.
TGTGCCAGCAGCTTAAGTCCAGCGATTCTAGCGCAGTATTTT	CASSLSPAILAQYF	.	TRBJ2-3	TRBV7-9	.
TGTGCTAGTGGTTTGACAACTAGCGGGAGGAACACCGGGGAGCTGTTTTTT	CASGLTTSGRNTGELFF	TRBD2	TRBJ2-2	TRBV12-5	few
TGTGCCAGCACCCCTGGACTAGCGGATACAGATACGCAGTATTTT	CASTPGLADTDTQYF	TRBD2	TRBJ2-3	TRBV9	.
TGTGCCAGCAGCTTAACTAGCGGGAGCTACGAGCAGTACTTC	CASSLTSGSYEQYF	TRBD2	TRBJ2-7	TRBV7-9	.
TGTGCCAGTAGTCCCCGGACAGGCCATTCCTACGAGCAGTACTTC	CASSPRTGHSYEQYF	TRBD1	TRBJ2-7	TRBV19	.
TGTGCCAGCATCGAAAACGGGGGAGCACCCCTCCACTTT	CASIENGGAPLHF	.	TRBJ1-6	TRBV2	few
TGCGCCAGCAATCCAGGGGGCGGTGGAAACACCATATATTTT	CASNPGGGGNTIYF	TRBD1	TRBJ1-3	TRBV5-1	few
TGTGCCGGAGACAGGGAGAGAAACGAGCAGTACTTC	CAGDRERNEQYF	TRBD1	TRBJ2-7	TRBV2	.
TGCGCCAGCAGCCAAGAGCGGAGCGGGGGCTCCAATGAGCAGTTCTTC	CASSQERSGGSNEQFF	TRBD2	TRBJ2-1	TRBV4-1	.
TGCAGCGTTCGGTATCAGGGGGCGCCCGAGCAGTACTTC	CSVRYQGAPEQYF	TRBD1	TRBJ2-7	TRBV29-1	.
TGTGCCAGCAGCTTAGACCGGGACAGGAGCACAGATACGCAGTATTTT	CASSLDRDRSTDTQYF	TRBD1	TRBJ2-3	TRBV7-6	.